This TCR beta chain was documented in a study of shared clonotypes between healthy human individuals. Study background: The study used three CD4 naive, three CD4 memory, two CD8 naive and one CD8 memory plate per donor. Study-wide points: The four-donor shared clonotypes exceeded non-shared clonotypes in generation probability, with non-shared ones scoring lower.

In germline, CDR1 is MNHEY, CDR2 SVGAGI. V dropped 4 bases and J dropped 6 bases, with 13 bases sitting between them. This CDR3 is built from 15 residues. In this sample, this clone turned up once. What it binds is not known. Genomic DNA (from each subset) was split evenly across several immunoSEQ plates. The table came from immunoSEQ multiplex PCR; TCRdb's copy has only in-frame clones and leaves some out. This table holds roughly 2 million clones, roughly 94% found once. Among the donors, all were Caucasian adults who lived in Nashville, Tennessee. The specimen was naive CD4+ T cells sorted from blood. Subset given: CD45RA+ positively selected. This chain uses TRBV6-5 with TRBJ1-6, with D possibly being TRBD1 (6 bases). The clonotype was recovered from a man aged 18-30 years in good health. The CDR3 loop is CASSSQGLSNSPLHF. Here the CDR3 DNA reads TGTGCCAGCAGTTCTCAGGGGCTTAGTAATTCACCCCTCCACTTT.